This is a list of T cell receptor beta chains from one sample in a study of T-cell memory formation after mild COVID-19. Each CDR3 protein gets one entry after TCRdb re-called the 5' RACE reads with MiXCR. Of hundreds of thousands of distinct CDR3 sequences listed, over 15% were seen once; the top ten hold around 3.8%. The specimen was PBMCs or a T cell subset sorted from them (not recorded which). Receptors were obtained from a man aged 18 to 30 who had mild COVID-19 (a few samples of this study predate the infection). Cell type and time point are not known. The CDR3 runs from the conserved cysteine through the conserved F or W. The order of the fields is D gene, J gene, clone size, V gene, CDR3 DNA, CDR3 protein. The D gene is left open where the match is weak. Expanded clones are given a class, and other clones once, few, many or no size at all.

>-|TRBJ1-4|-|TRBV7-2
TGTGCCAGCAGGTTCCGGGGTACAACTAATGAAAAACTGTTTTTT
CASRFRGTTNEKLFF
>-|TRBJ2-7|-|TRBV5-1
TGCGCCAGCAGCCTCGGGACCGGGCTCTCCTACGAGCAGTACTTC
CASSLGTGLSYEQYF
>-|TRBJ1-1|-|TRBV6-6
TGTGCCAGCAGATTTGTTGCCAGTGGGACTGAAGCTTTCTTT
CASRFVASGTEAFF
>-|TRBJ2-3|few|TRBV5-1
TGCGCCAGTCGGAGGAGTCTCACAGATACGCAGTATTTT
CASRRSLTDTQYF
>-|TRBJ1-1|few|TRBV7-2
TGTGCCAGCAGCTTTCCCCGAGGGAACACTGAAGCTTTCTTT
CASSFPRGNTEAFF
>TRBD1|TRBJ2-1|few|TRBV9
TGTGCCAGCAGCCTAGGACAGGGCTACAATGAGCAGTTCTTC
CASSLGQGYNEQFF
>-|TRBJ2-1|few|TRBV29-1
TGCAGCGTCCACGAACTTGGGCAGTTCTTC
CSVHELGQFF
>TRBD1|TRBJ2-3|-|TRBV6-6
TGTGCCAGCAGAGGAACAGGGGGCAGCTCAGATACGCAGTATTTT
CASRGTGGSSDTQYF
>TRBD1|TRBJ2-3|few|TRBV4-3
TGCGCCAGCAGCTCCTTGGACAGGGAGACACGGACGCAGTATTTT
CASSSLDRETRTQYF
>TRBD2|TRBJ2-7|few|TRBV20-1
TGCAGTGCGTCCGGGACTAGCGGGGGTCTCGAGCAGTACTTC
CSASGTSGGLEQYF
>-|TRBJ1-4|few|TRBV10-3
TGTGCCATCAGCGGACAGTTTGATGAAAAACTGTTTTTT
CAISGQFDEKLFF
>-|TRBJ1-2|many|TRBV27
TGTGCCAGCAGTTCCAAGGGGGGTGGCTATGGCTACACCTTC
CASSSKGGGYGYTF
>-|TRBJ2-5|few|TRBV5-4
TGTGCCAGCAGCTCTCCGGTAAGGGAAGAGACCCAGTACTTC
CASSSPVREETQYF
>TRBD1|TRBJ1-1|-|TRBV9
TGTGCCAGCAGCGGTCGGACAGGGGTTGCAGAAGCTTTCTTT
CASSGRTGVAEAFF
>-|TRBJ2-2|-|TRBV5-1
TGCGCCAGCAGCTTGCTCAGGGAGAACACCGGGGAGCTGTTTTTT
CASSLLRENTGELFF
>-|TRBJ2-5|-|TRBV6-5
TGTGCCAGCACAGAACTTGGACGGGGCCAAGAGACCCAGTACTTC
CASTELGRGQETQYF
>TRBD1|TRBJ1-2|-|TRBV6-5
TGTGCCAGCAGTTATACACAGGGGGGAGGCTACACCTTC
CASSYTQGGGYTF
>TRBD1|TRBJ1-6|-|TRBV20-1
TGCAGTGCTAGAGATTGGGACAGCTATAATTCACCCCTCCACTTT
CSARDWDSYNSPLHF
>TRBD1|TRBJ1-1|-|TRBV3-1
TGTGCCAGCAGCCCTACAGGGGGGGAAGCTTTCTTT
CASSPTGGEAFF
>TRBD2|TRBJ2-3|few|TRBV5-1
TGCGCCAGCAGCTTGTCGGGACTAGAAGATACGCAGTATTTT
CASSLSGLEDTQYF
>-|TRBJ2-5|-|TRBV5-1
TGCGCCAGCAGCTTGGGGACGGGGCCAGGGGAGACCCAGTACTTC
CASSLGTGPGETQYF
>-|TRBJ2-2|few|TRBV7-9
TGTGCCAGCAGCTTATACTCCGACACCGGGGAGCTGTTTTTT
CASSLYSDTGELFF
>TRBD2|TRBJ2-3|few|TRBV7-2
TGTGCCAGCAGCCTAGTGACTAGCGGGGGGGCCATTGGAGATACGCAGTATTTT
CASSLVTSGGAIGDTQYF
>-|TRBJ2-2|few|TRBV7-7
TGTGCCAGCAGCACCACAGGGCTAAGCACCGGGGAGCTGTTTTTT
CASSTTGLSTGELFF
>TRBD2|TRBJ2-5|many|TRBV7-9
TGTGCCAGCCGGGGGGGGGCTCGGGAGACCCAGTACTTC
CASRGGARETQYF
>TRBD1|TRBJ1-1|-|TRBV20-1
TGCAGTGCTGCTAGGGACAGTTACGACACTGAAGCTTTCTTT
CSAARDSYDTEAFF
>-|TRBJ2-5|-|TRBV20-1
TGCAGTGCTACGGGCTATAGGTGGGAGACCCAGTACTTC
CSATGYRWETQYF
>TRBD2|TRBJ2-3|few|TRBV6-6
TGTGCCACCGCGGGACTACTCACAGATACGCAGTATTTT
CATAGLLTDTQYF
>TRBD2|TRBJ2-3|-|TRBV5-1
TGCGCCATCAGTGTTTCGGGGGGGCCGGCAGATACGCAGTATTTT
CAISVSGGPADTQYF
>TRBD1|TRBJ1-2|few|TRBV6-2/TRBV6-3
TGTGCCAGCACTCCTCAGGGGGCGCGTGGCTACACCTTC
CASTPQGARGYTF
>TRBD1|TRBJ1-2|-|TRBV5-1
TGCGCCAGCAGCCCCGGGGACAGGGTGGGGAATGGCTACACCTTC
CASSPGDRVGNGYTF